This TCR beta chain derives from a study of blood T cell repertoires in COVID-19. Some clones are missing from TCRdb's copy, which holds only in-frame ones; the method was immunoSEQ multiplex PCR. The sample records about 140,000 clones, 80% to 90% being singletons. The CDR3 spans 15 residues. Germline-derived CDR1 and CDR2 are KGHDR and SFDVKD. Trimming removed 3 bases from V and 3 bases from J, with 11 bases in between. The source material was PBMCs or T cells enriched from blood (not recorded which). This receptor was obtained from a man over 45 who had recovered from COVID-19. This rearrangement joins TRBV24-1 to TRBJ1-5; D may be TRBD1 (6 bases). The CDR3 DNA follows: TGTGCCACCAGTGATGAACAGGGTTACAATCAGCCCCAGCATTTT. Protein product: CATSDEQGYNQPQHF.